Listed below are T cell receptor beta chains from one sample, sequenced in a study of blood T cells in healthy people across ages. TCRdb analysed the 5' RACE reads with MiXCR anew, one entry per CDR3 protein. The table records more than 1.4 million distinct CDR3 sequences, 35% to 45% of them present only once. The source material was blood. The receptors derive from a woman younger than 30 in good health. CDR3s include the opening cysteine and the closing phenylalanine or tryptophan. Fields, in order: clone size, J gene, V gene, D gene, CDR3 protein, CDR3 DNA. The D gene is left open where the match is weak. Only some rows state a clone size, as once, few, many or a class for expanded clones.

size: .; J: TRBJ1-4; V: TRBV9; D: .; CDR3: CASSVAPDSGEKLFF; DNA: TGTGCCAGCAGCGTAGCTCCGGACAGCGGGGAAAAACTGTTTTTT
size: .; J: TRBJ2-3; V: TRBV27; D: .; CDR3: CASSLWKTGNPTDTQYF; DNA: TGTGCCAGCAGTTTATGGAAGACGGGAAACCCCACAGATACGCAGTATTTT
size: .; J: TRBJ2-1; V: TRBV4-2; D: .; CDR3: CASSQEDYNEQFF; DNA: TGTGCCAGCAGCCAAGAGGACTACAATGAGCAGTTCTTC
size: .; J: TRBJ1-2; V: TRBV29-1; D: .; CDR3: CSARAVYDYTF; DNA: TGCAGCGCCCGCGCTGTCTATGACTACACCTTC
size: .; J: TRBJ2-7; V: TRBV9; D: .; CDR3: CASSVGLASTYEQYF; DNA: TGTGCCAGCAGCGTTGGGCTAGCGAGCACCTACGAGCAGTACTTC
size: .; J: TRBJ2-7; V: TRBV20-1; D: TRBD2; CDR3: CSARELGGYSYEQYF; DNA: TGCAGTGCTAGAGAATTGGGGGGGTACTCCTACGAGCAGTACTTC
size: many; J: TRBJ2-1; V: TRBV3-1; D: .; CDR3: CASSPNQGREFF; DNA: TGTGCCAGCAGCCCTAATCAGGGGAGGGAGTTCTTC
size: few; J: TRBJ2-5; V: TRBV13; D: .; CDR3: CASSPDREGTQYF; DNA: TGTGCCAGCAGCCCGGACAGGGAGGGGACCCAGTACTTC
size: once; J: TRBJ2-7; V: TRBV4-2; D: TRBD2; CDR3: CASSQERGLAGGEQYF; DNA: TGTGCCAGCAGCCAAGAGAGAGGACTAGCGGGAGGCGAGCAGTACTTC
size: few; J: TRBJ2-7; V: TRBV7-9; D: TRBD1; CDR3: CASSLNPGQYEQYF; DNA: TGTGCCAGCAGCTTGAATCCGGGACAGTACGAGCAGTACTTC
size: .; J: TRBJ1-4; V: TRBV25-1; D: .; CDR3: CASSAILGEKLFF; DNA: TGTGCCAGCAGTGCCATACTCGGGGAAAAACTGTTTTTT
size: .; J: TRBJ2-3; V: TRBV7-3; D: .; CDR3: CASSLRLGGSTDTQYF; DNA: TGTGCCAGCAGCTTACGTCTGGGCGGGAGCACAGATACGCAGTATTTT
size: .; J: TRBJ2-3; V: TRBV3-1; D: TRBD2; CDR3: CASSQDIMRLALADTQYF; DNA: TGTGCCAGCAGCCAAGATATTATGAGACTAGCCTTGGCAGATACGCAGTATTTT
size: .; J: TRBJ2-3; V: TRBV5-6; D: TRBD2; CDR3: CASSLGLAGVQDTQYF; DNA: TGTGCCAGCAGCTTGGGACTAGCGGGGGTTCAAGATACGCAGTATTTT
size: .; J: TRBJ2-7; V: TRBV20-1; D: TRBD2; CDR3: CSARRGGGRTYYEQYF; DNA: TGCAGTGCTAGGAGGGGCGGGGGGCGGACTTATTACGAGCAGTACTTC
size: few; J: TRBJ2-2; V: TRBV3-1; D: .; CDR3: CASSPGAQMTGELFF; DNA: TGTGCCAGCAGCCCGGGAGCCCAGATGACCGGGGAGCTGTTTTTT
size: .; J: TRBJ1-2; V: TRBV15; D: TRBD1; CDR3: CATSLPGGLNYGYTF; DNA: TGTGCCACCAGCTTGCCAGGGGGCCTTAACTATGGCTACACCTTC
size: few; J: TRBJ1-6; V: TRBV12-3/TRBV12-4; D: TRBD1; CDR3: CASSPRDRDGSPLHF; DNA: TGTGCCAGCAGTCCCCGGGACAGGGATGGTTCACCCCTCCACTTT
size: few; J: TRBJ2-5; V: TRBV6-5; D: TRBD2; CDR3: CASSSITSGSSRETQYF; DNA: TGTGCCAGCAGTTCCATAACTAGCGGGAGCAGTCGGGAGACCCAGTACTTC
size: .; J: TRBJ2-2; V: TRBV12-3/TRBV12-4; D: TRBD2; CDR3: CASSLEVVDWLAGTGELFF; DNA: TGTGCCAGCAGTTTAGAAGTCGTAGACTGGCTAGCGGGAACCGGGGAGCTGTTTTTT
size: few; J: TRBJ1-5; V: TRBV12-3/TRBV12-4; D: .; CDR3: CASSPRPDSLGWKNQPQHF; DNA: TGTGCCAGCAGCCCACGCCCGGACAGTCTTGGGTGGAAGAATCAGCCCCAGCATTTT
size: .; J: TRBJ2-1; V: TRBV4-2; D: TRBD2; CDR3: CASSQERREASYNEQFF; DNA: TGTGCCAGCAGCCAAGAGAGGCGGGAGGCGTCCTACAATGAGCAGTTCTTC